The clone carrying this T cell receptor (beta chain) was counted ten times or more. Its antigen is unknown. The CDR3 has 14 amino acids. Losses at the gene ends were 0 bases for V and 5 bases for J; bases not matched to a gene: 2. The germline gives CDR1 SGHRS, CDR2 YFSETQ. Using its own MiXCR run on the 5' RACE reads, TCRdb lists one record per CDR3 protein. The data contain approximately 38,000 distinct CDR3 sequences, roughly 5.2% of them singletons. The data were taken from a study of spatial heterogeneity in lung cancer. Study conclusions and caveats: Resection blood, more than follow-up blood, showed ubiquitous expanded tumor TCRs.

Time point noted: sample taken at primary tumor resection. In each case, whole RNA from tumor, nontumor lung or frozen PBMC was sequenced unsorted. The donors comprised 70 to 85 untreated early-stage non-small cell lung cancer patients. The specimen was PBMCs, collected at surgery. The rearrangement links TRBV5-1 to TRBJ2-7; 10 bases line up with TRBD1. This receptor was identified in a male donor with early-stage non-small cell lung cancer. The CDR3 DNA reads TGCGCCAGCAGCTTGGGACAGGGGGCTGACGAGCAGTACTTC. Encoded protein: CASSLGQGADEQYF.